The 4 T cell receptor beta chains in this list originate from one sample, sequenced in a study of OX40 agonist ivuxolimab in advanced cancers. Profiled with immunoSEQ multiplex PCR; TCRdb holds only in-frame clones, not every one. The sample shows roughly 58,000 clones, 84% of them seen only once. The specimen was CD4+ or CD8+ T cells sorted from blood, collected in a trial of the OX40 agonist ivuxolimab. Source of these receptors: an adult with an advanced solid tumor such as melanoma, head and neck, liver or kidney cancer.

This rearrangement joins TRBV30 to TRBJ2-7; D perhaps matches TRBD2 (5 bases). CDR3 size: 11 residues. Trimming pared 1 base from V and 10 bases from J, leaving 11 bases between. In germline, CDR1 is GTSNPN, CDR2 SVGIG (reference sequence). The CDR3 here is CAWSAGFGQYF. DNA for the CDR3: TGTGCCTGGAGTGCGGGGTTCGGACAGTACTTC.

This chain joins TRBV9 and TRBJ2-7; D is unclear. Trimming took off 1 base at V and 0 bases at J, with 8 bases between the two ends. Germline V gene lookup returns CDR1 SGDLS and CDR2 YYNGEE. This CDR3 contains 14 residues. In DNA, the CDR3 is TGTGCCAGCAGCGTAACGGCAGACTCCTACGAGCAGTACTTC. This translates into CASSVTADSYEQYF.

This clone appeared a few times. The rearrangement links TRBV6-6 to TRBJ1-1; D is unresolved. Trimming pared 6 bases from V and 4 bases from J, leaving 21 bases between. Per germline, CDR1 MNHNY and CDR2 SVGAGI (reference sequence). The CDR3 contains 16 residues. This chain's CDR3 is CASRLTAAASRTEAFF. The CDR3 DNA reads as TGTGCCAGCAGGCTTACGGCAGCCGCCTCGCGCACTGAAGCTTTCTTT.

The chain carries TRBV18 and TRBJ2-5, with D hard to call. V was trimmed by 5 bases and J by 3 bases, leaving 7 bases between them. This CDR3 spans 12 amino acids. Germline-derived CDR1 and CDR2 are KGHSH and LQKENI. This chain's CDR3 is CASSVPEETQYF. The CDR3 DNA is TGTGCCAGCTCAGTGCCGGAAGAGACCCAGTACTTC.